This T cell receptor (beta chain) comes out of a study of blood T cell repertoires in COVID-19. Overall study context: Sources were T cells, B-cell-depleted T cells, or PBMCs; the material itself was cDNA or gDNA.

This clone was detected a few times. Per the authors' pipeline: The authors estimated nucleated cell counts from reference gene primer amplification. This table comes from immunoSEQ multiplex PCR, and its TCRdb copy is limited to in-frame clones, with some not included. V and J calls and clone size are given by that table; D and trimming were obtained from the DNA. The sample lists 40,000 to 50,000 clones, about 88% occurring once. The germline V and J ends were trimmed by 6 bases and 0 bases, with 18 bases remaining between them. Germline CDR1 is MGHDK and CDR2 is SYGVNS. The CDR3 is 17 amino acids. The source is a human donor in a cohort sampled during active COVID-19. The sequenced sample was peripheral blood. The V gene is TRBV25-1, the J gene TRBJ2-1, with D possibly matching TRBD2 (5 bases). The chain's CDR3 is CASSSVGITSSYNEQFF. CDR3 sequence (DNA): TGTGCCAGCAGCTCAGTGGGGATCACTAGCTCCTACAATGAGCAGTTCTTC.